The entry below describes one T cell receptor (beta chain). This sample stems from a study of blood T cell repertoires in COVID-19. V shed 2 bases and J 4 bases; nucleotides not matched to a gene: 10. CDR3 size: 17 residues. Germline V lookup: CDR1 MDHEN, CDR2 SYDVKM. Sequenced by immunoSEQ multiplex PCR; TCRdb stores in-frame clones only, minus some. The sample comprises a few hundred thousand clones, roughly nine tenths of which are singletons, and 1% to 1.3% rests with the top ten. The TCR comes from a man younger than 45 who had recovered from COVID-19. Sequencing used PBMCs or T cells enriched from blood (not recorded which). The genes are TRBV28 and TRBJ2-1; 8 positions match TRBD2. CDR3 amino acids: CASSLLQRGTIYNEQFF. CDR3 nucleotide sequence: TGTGCCAGCAGTTTACTCCAGCGGGGGACGATATACAATGAGCAGTTCTTC.